A single sample gave rise to the 16 T cell receptor beta chains below, sequenced in a study of CD8+CD57+ T cells in acquired aplastic anemia. It was genomic DNA that served as the template for profiling TCR beta VDJ and CDR3. TCRdb re-analysed the reads in MiXCR, keeping a single row per CDR3 protein. The repertoire includes some 150,000 distinct CDR3 sequences, around 50% of them detected once, and roughly 1.2% sits in the top ten. Patients chosen for sequencing had shown CD8+CD57+ cell expansion by flow cytometry. The material sequenced was sorted CD4+, CD8+, or CD8+CD57+ T cells (not recorded which) from PBMCs. Source of these receptors: a human donor with aplastic anemia.

This sequence joins TRBV11-3 and TRBJ2-2; tentative D call: TRBD1 (6 bases). V dropped 1 base and J dropped 1 base, with 16 bases sitting between them. CDR3 length: 18 amino acids. Germline V gene lookup returns CDR1 SGHNT and CDR2 YENEEA. This CDR3 reads CASSLGTGKEKNTGELFF. DNA for the CDR3: TGTGCCAGCAGCTTAGGCACAGGGAAGGAGAAGAACACCGGGGAGCTGTTTTTT. The full variable domain, rest sourced from reference TRBV11-3 and TRBJ2-2, is EAGVVQSPRYKIIEKKQPVAFWCNPISGHNTLYWYLQNLGQGPELLIRYENEEAVDDSQLPKDRFSAERLKGVDSTLKIQPAELGDSAVYLCASSLGTGKEKNTGELFFGEGSRLTVL.

The gene calls are TRBV20-1 and TRBJ1-6; 7 positions match TRBD1. The CDR3 length is 13 residues. Germline CDR1 is DFQATT and CDR2 is SNEGSKA (reference sequence). V shed 3 bases, J shed 5 bases, and the junction held 1 base outside the gene matches. This CDR3 reads CSASGQDNSPLHF. The CDR3 DNA reads as TGCAGTGCTAGCGGACAGGATAATTCACCCCTCCACTTT.

This rearrangement joins TRBV19 to TRBJ1-5, with D possibly being TRBD1 (5 bases). Trimming stripped 7 bases from V and 1 base from J, with 8 bases between. CDR3 size: 13 residues. The germline V gene has CDR1 LNHDA and CDR2 SQIVND (reference sequence). This CDR3 is CASIQGSNQPQHF. The CDR3 DNA is TGTGCCAGTATTCAGGGAAGCAATCAGCCCCAGCATTTT.

This clonotype was counted at least ten times. The CDR3 DNA reads as TGTGCCAGCAGTTCAACAGGGGTTCAAGAGACCCAGTACTTC. It specifies CASSSTGVQETQYF. The chain combines TRBV12-3 or TRBV12-4 with TRBJ2-5, with 7 bases aligning to TRBD1. The ends lost 4 bases at V and 2 bases at J; junction bases unmatched: 4. The CDR3 is 14 residues long.

In this sample, this clonotype turned up a few times. V usage is TRBV7-2 and J usage is TRBJ2-1; D unclear. V was shortened by 5 bases and J by 4 bases, with 6 bases between the two germline ends. The CDR3 has 12 amino acids. Germline CDR1 reads SGHTA; CDR2 reads FQGNSA. CDR3 nucleotides: TGTGCCAGCAGCCAAGCGTACAATGAGCAGTTCTTC. Its protein product is CASSQAYNEQFF. Looking up the rest from reference TRBV7-2 and TRBJ2-1 gives the full variable domain: GAGVSQSPSNKVTEKGKDVELRCDPISGHTALYWYRQSLGQGLEFLIYFQGNSAPDKSGLPSDRFSAERTGGSVSTLTIQRTQQEDSAVYLCASSQAYNEQFFGPGTRLTVL.

This clonotype has more than one count but fewer than ten. V and J are TRBV24-1 and TRBJ2-3; either TRBD1 or TRBD2 may fit D (5 bases each). Looked up from germline, CDR1 is KGHDR and CDR2 is SFDVKD. With 9 bases removed from V and 2 bases from J, the gap between germline ends came to 14 bases. The CDR3 is 14 residues long. CDR3 sequence: CATGGDVSTDTQYF. CDR3 nucleotides: TGTGCCACCGGGGGTGACGTTTCCACAGATACGCAGTATTTT.

The J gene is TRBJ2-3, the V gene TRBV11-1; TRBD1 matches at 9 bases. CDR3 length: 15 amino acids. With 0 bases clipped from V and 9 bases from J, the junction kept 7 bases outside the gene matches. Germline V gene sequence: CDR1 SGHAT, CDR2 FQDESV (reference sequence). CDR3 sequence reads: CASSLAPAGTGTQYF. The CDR3, as DNA: TGTGCCAGCAGCTTAGCTCCAGCCGGGACAGGGACGCAGTATTTT.

The V call is TRBV11-2, the J call TRBJ2-3; D is unclear. V was pared by 3 bases and J by 6 bases, with 19 bases between. Germline lookup yields CDR1 SGHAT and CDR2 FQNNGV. The CDR3 contains 16 residues. This CDR3 reads CASSLDPWPPADTQYF. CDR3 DNA sequence: TGTGCCAGCAGCTTGGACCCCTGGCCCCCCGCGGATACGCAGTATTTT.

The V call is TRBV20-1, the J call TRBJ1-2, with 7 positions matching TRBD1. Trimming took 5 bases from V and 5 from J; bases not matched to a gene: 8. CDR1 is DFQATT, CDR2 SNEGSKA, per germline (reference sequence). This CDR3 has 13 amino acids. The CDR3 loop is CSAYEQGNYGYTF. CDR3 in DNA: TGCAGTGCTTACGAACAGGGGAATTATGGCTACACCTTC.

This clonotype appeared many times. The chain is built from TRBV2 and TRBJ1-6; TRBD1 is a possible D gene (5 bases). CDR1 is SNHLY, CDR2 FYNNEI, per germline. Deletions cut 4 bases from V and 10 bases from J, with 11 bases between. CDR3 length equals 13 residues. The CDR3 region is CASSGQGESPLHF. CDR3 nucleotides: TGTGCCAGCAGTGGCCAGGGTGAATCACCCCTCCACTTT.

V is TRBV10-3 and J is TRBJ1-6; 8 nucleotides agree with TRBD1. Germline V gene sequence: CDR1 ENHRY, CDR2 SYGVKD. The CDR3 loop spans 16 amino acids. The V and J ends lost 6 bases and 7 bases, in that order; junction bases with no gene match: 11. CDR3 nucleotide sequence: TGTGCCATCAGCCACCCATATGGACAGGGCAATTCACCCCTCCACTTT. Amino acid sequence: CAISHPYGQGNSPLHF.

This clonotype was detected many times. The chain has TRBV4-2 and TRBJ2-5; the D gene is possibly TRBD2 (6 bases). V was cut by 0 bases and J by 5 bases, with 10 bases left in between. Germline CDR1 LGHNA, CDR2 YNFKEQ. The CDR3 runs to 14 residues. CDR3 bases: TGTGCCAGCAGCCAAGATACCGGGGGTGAGACCCAGTACTTC. Translating it yields CASSQDTGGETQYF.

On this clonotype: This may come from a read error, since a much larger clone is one base off. This chain uses TRBV4-2 with TRBJ2-5; TRBD2 aligns across 12 bases. Germline V gene data show CDR1 as LGHNA and CDR2 as YNFKEQ. The CDR3 is 18 residues long. J was trimmed by 1 base and V by 1 base; bases with no gene match: 7. The CDR3: CASSQVGASGGAQETQYF. The DNA for the CDR3 is TGTGCCAGCAGCCAAGTTGGGGCTAGCGGGGGGGCCCAAGAGACCCAGTACTTC.

This clonotype was recorded at least ten times. The chain employs TRBV20-1 and TRBJ1-1; D is unclear. CDR3 size: 13 residues. Germline CDR1 reads DFQATT; CDR2 reads SNEGSKA (reference sequence). V shed 5 bases and J shed 4 bases, with 14 bases lying between them. CDR3 sequence reads: CSADVRPGTEAFF. For the CDR3, the DNA is TGCAGTGCTGACGTCCGCCCCGGCACTGAAGCTTTCTTT.

The rearrangement links TRBV2 to TRBJ2-5; D perhaps matches TRBD2 (5 bases). V was trimmed by 4 bases and J by 5 bases, leaving 11 bases between them. In germline, CDR1 is SNHLY, CDR2 FYNNEI. This CDR3 is built from 13 residues. The CDR3 sequence is CASSARAGETQYF. CDR3 DNA: TGTGCCAGCAGTGCGAGGGCTGGGGAGACCCAGTACTTC.

This clonotype was seen ten or more times. The V and J genes are TRBV20-1 and TRBJ2-1; unclear D gene. V was cut by 4 bases and J by 0 bases, with 13 bases left in between. Germline CDR1 DFQATT, CDR2 SNEGSKA (reference sequence). The CDR3 contains 15 residues. The CDR3: CSATKTVSSYNEQFF. The CDR3, as DNA: TGCAGTGCTACTAAGACGGTGAGCTCCTACAATGAGCAGTTCTTC.